Following are 32 T cell receptor beta chains from one sample sequenced in a study of blood T cell repertoires in COVID-19. TCRdb's table, derived via immunoSEQ multiplex PCR, lists solely in-frame clones and lacks some. Of about 140,000 clones listed, approximately 86% are singletons. The sample taken for sequencing was peripheral blood. The receptors originated from a woman aged 60-70 years with acute or convalescent COVID-19.

The V and J genes are TRBV5-5 and TRBJ1-5; possibly TRBD1 for D (6 bases). Germline assignment: CDR1 SGHKS and CDR2 YYEKEE (reference sequence). The ends were cut back, 2 bases at V and 11 bases at J, with 17 bases in the middle. This CDR3 has 14 amino acids. The CDR3 DNA reads TGTGCCAGCAGCTTAGAAATGAACAGGGAATCCCAGCATTTT. This codes for CASSLEMNRESQHF. Supplemented by reference TRBV5-5 and TRBJ1-5, the full variable domain reads DAGVTQSPTHLIKTRGQQVTLRCSPISGHKSVSWYQQVLGQGPQFIFQYYEKEERGRGNFPDRFSARQFPNYSSELNVNALLLGDSALYLCASSLEMNRESQHFGDGTRLSIL.

The rearrangement uses TRBV7-2 and TRBJ1-5, with D tentatively TRBD1 (6 bases). Germline V gene data show CDR1 as SGHTA and CDR2 as FQGNSA. CDR3 length equals 14 residues. Trimming took off 5 bases at V and 3 bases at J, with 11 bases between the two ends. The CDR3 reads CASSAGTNNQPQHF. The CDR3 region has the DNA TGTGCCAGCAGCGCAGGGACAAACAATCAGCCCCAGCATTTT.

As regards this clone: Distinct nucleotide sequences in the sample also encode this CDR3. The J gene is TRBJ1-1, the V gene TRBV6-5, with TRBD1 as a possible D gene (6 bases). CDR3 length equals 15 residues. The germline gives CDR1 MNHEY, CDR2 SVGAGI. Trimming left V 0 bases short and J 0 bases short, with 8 bases between. This CDR3 is CASSYSGAMNTEAFF. In DNA, the CDR3 is TGTGCCAGCAGTTACTCGGGGGCTATGAACACTGAAGCTTTCTTT.

This chain links TRBV18 with TRBJ2-3, with 7 nucleotides matching TRBD1. This CDR3 spans 17 amino acids. The junction had 21 bases not matched to a gene; V was cut back by 6 bases and J by 9 bases. CDR1 KGHSH and CDR2 LQKENI come from the germline V gene. CDR3 amino acids: CASSLKQGMGSQITQYF. CDR3 DNA: TGTGCCAGCTCCCTCAAACAGGGGATGGGTTCACAGATAACGCAGTATTTT.

This clone is a singleton in its sample. The chain carries TRBV28 and TRBJ1-4; perhaps TRBD1 as D (5 bases). V lost 2 bases and J lost 0, with 10 bases in between. Germline V lookup: CDR1 MDHEN, CDR2 SYDVKM. CDR3 size: 16 residues. This CDR3 reads CASSLGGGATNEKLFF. The DNA for the CDR3 is TGTGCCAGCAGTTTAGGGGGGGGAGCAACTAATGAAAAACTGTTTTTT.

The chain joins TRBV15 to TRBJ2-5; D is unclear. The germline CDR1 and CDR2 sequences are LNHNV and YYDKDF (reference sequence). Trimming cost V 9 bases and J 7 bases, with 12 bases left between them. The length of the CDR3 is 11 residues. Here the CDR3 reads CATIRLGTQYF. The CDR3 region has the DNA TGTGCCACTATCCGACTGGGGACCCAGTACTTC.

The chain carries TRBV7-2 and TRBJ2-7; 8 nucleotides line up with TRBD1. CDR1 and CDR2 (germline): SGHTA, FQGNSA. CDR3 size: 16 residues. Trimming cost V 1 base and J 3 bases; bases outside gene matches: 8. As DNA, the CDR3 is TGTGCCAGCAGCTTAGGGCCGGACAGGGCGCGCTACGAGCAGTACTTC. Amino acid sequence: CASSLGPDRARYEQYF. The complete variable domain, with remaining parts taken from reference TRBV7-2 and TRBJ2-7, reads GAGVSQSPSNKVTEKGKDVELRCDPISGHTALYWYRQSLGQGLEFLIYFQGNSAPDKSGLPSDRFSAERTGGSVSTLTIQRTQQEDSAVYLCASSLGPDRARYEQYFGPGTRLTVT.

The V gene is TRBV9, the J gene TRBJ2-2; D may be TRBD2 (5 bases). CDR1 and CDR2 (germline): SGDLS, YYNGEE. The CDR3 consists of 16 residues. Trimming cost V 2 bases and J 8 bases, with 19 bases left between them. The CDR3 nucleotides are TGTGCCAGCAGCGTCGGTACCGGGATCGAGGGAGGGGAGCTGTTTTTT. Translation gives CASSVGTGIEGGELFF.

V is TRBV6-1 and J is TRBJ1-5; D gene uncertain. V was pared by 4 bases and J by 4 bases, with 8 bases between. The CDR3 is 13 amino acids. Germline V gene sequence: CDR1 MNHNS, CDR2 SASEGT. In DNA form, the CDR3 reads TGTGCCAGCAGTGGACGGGAGAATCAGCCCCAGCATTTT. Amino acids: CASSGRENQPQHF.

This clone appeared a few times. The rearrangement uses TRBV2 and TRBJ1-5; TRBD1 might be the D (5 bases). Germline lookup yields CDR1 SNHLY and CDR2 FYNNEI. V lost 8 bases and J 7 bases, leaving 15 bases between the germline ends. The CDR3 runs to 13 residues. The CDR3 sequence is CASAQGFGQPQHF. The CDR3 coding sequence is TGTGCCAGCGCCCAGGGCTTTGGACAGCCCCAGCATTTT.

This chain connects TRBV19 to TRBJ1-1; 7 positions match TRBD1. The trim removed 5 bases at V and 1 base at J, leaving 10 bases unmatched. CDR3 size: 16 residues. Germline assignment: CDR1 LNHDA and CDR2 SQIVND (reference sequence). CDR3 in amino acids: CASSQSPTGTNTEAFF. The CDR3 nucleotides read TGTGCCAGTAGTCAAAGCCCGACAGGGACGAACACTGAAGCTTTCTTT.

The chain has TRBV5-1 and TRBJ2-7, with no clear D. Trimming took off 0 bases at V and 3 bases at J, with 13 bases between the two ends. The CDR3 totals 15 residues. Germline CDR1 reads SGHRS; CDR2 reads YFSETQ. The CDR3 here is CASSLGGGVYYEQYF. Written as DNA, the CDR3 is TGCGCCAGCAGCTTGGGCGGCGGAGTTTACTACGAGCAGTACTTC.

This clone was recorded a few times. This chain uses TRBV11-2 with TRBJ1-1; 10 bases match TRBD1. CDR1 is SGHAT, CDR2 FQNNGV, per germline. This CDR3 is built from 17 residues. With 1 base clipped from V and 4 bases from J, the junction kept 9 bases outside the gene matches. The CDR3 loop reads CASSLGPGQGRSTEAFF. The CDR3 region has the DNA TGTGCCAGCAGCTTAGGCCCGGGACAGGGGAGGAGCACTGAAGCTTTCTTT.

This rearrangement joins TRBV4-3 to TRBJ2-2, with D possibly matching TRBD1 (7 bases). The CDR3 is 19 residues long. Germline V gene data show CDR1 as LGHNA and CDR2 as YSLEER. The V and J ends lost 0 bases and 1 base respectively, with 18 bases between them. The CDR3 nucleotides are TGCGCCAGCAGCCAAGATCCCCCCAGGGGGGAGGTGAACACCGGGGAGCTGTTTTTT. It translates to CASSQDPPRGEVNTGELFF.

This chain's CDR3 is CASSLRQGLGTGELFF. In DNA, the CDR3 is TGCGCCAGCAGCCTACGACAGGGTCTCGGTACCGGGGAGCTGTTTTTT. This chain joins TRBV4-1 and TRBJ2-2; TRBD1 matches at 7 bases. The CDR3 runs to 16 residues. V shed 4 bases, J shed 5 bases, and the junction held 10 bases outside the gene matches. Germline lookup yields CDR1 MGHRA and CDR2 YSYEKL.

There are a few counts of this clone. The V and J genes are TRBV4-2 and TRBJ2-2, with 9 positions matching TRBD2. Germline values: CDR1 LGHNA, CDR2 YNFKEQ. CDR3 size: 17 residues. With 0 bases clipped from V and 5 bases from J, the junction kept 7 bases outside the gene matches. CDR3 region: CASSQEPSGGTTGELFF. The CDR3 DNA is TGTGCCAGCAGCCAAGAGCCCAGCGGGGGGACGACCGGGGAGCTGTTTTTT.

The rearrangement uses TRBV12-3 or TRBV12-4 and TRBJ2-5, with 8 bases that match TRBD1. V lost 7 bases and J lost 5; bases outside the gene matches: 6. This CDR3 region has 13 residues. The CDR3 is CASNQGAGETQYF. For the CDR3, the DNA is TGTGCCAGCAACCAGGGGGCGGGGGAGACCCAGTACTTC.

The chain employs TRBV28 and TRBJ1-1; 7 bases align to TRBD1. Per germline, CDR1 MDHEN and CDR2 SYDVKM. CDR3 length equals 16 residues. Losses at the gene ends were 3 bases for V and 2 bases for J; bases not matched to a gene: 9. Here the CDR3 reads CASSFSQTGKNTEAFF. The CDR3 DNA reads TGTGCCAGCAGTTTCTCTCAGACAGGGAAAAACACTGAAGCTTTCTTT.

V usage is TRBV3-1 (or the pseudogene TRBV3-2) and J usage is TRBJ2-5; possible D gene TRBD2, 7 bases. The CDR3 is 16 residues long. CDR1 is LGHDT, CDR2 YNNKEL, per germline (reference sequence). Trimming took 6 bases from V and 2 from J, leaving 19 bases between them. The CDR3 region is CASSPHPGGIQETQYF. The CDR3 DNA is TGTGCCAGCAGTCCGCATCCGGGGGGCATTCAAGAGACCCAGTACTTC.

The chain combines TRBV9 with TRBJ1-2; 8 bases align to TRBD1. CDR3 length equals 15 residues. Germline values: CDR1 SGDLS, CDR2 YYNGEE. The junction had 5 bases not matched to a gene; V was cut back by 0 bases and J by 4 bases. The CDR3 nucleotides read TGTGCCAGCAGCGTAGGTCCAGGACAGGGCTATGGCTACACCTTC. Its protein product is CASSVGPGQGYGYTF.

This clone was detected a few times. V is TRBV6-2 or TRBV6-3 and J is TRBJ1-5; D may be TRBD1 (5 bases). The CDR3 covers 12 residues. V gave up 6 bases and J gave up 9 bases, with 12 bases separating them. Germline CDR1 reads MNHEY; CDR2 reads SVGEGT. CDR3 nucleotides: TGTGCCAGCAGCTCAGGGTATCCGCCCCAGCATTTT. Protein: CASSSGYPPQHF.

This sequence joins TRBV28 and TRBJ1-1, with 7 bases fitting TRBD1. Germline trimming cut 2 bases from V and 0 bases from J; bases unmatched to any gene: 3. The CDR3 length is 15 residues. CDR1 is MDHEN, CDR2 SYDVKM, per germline. The CDR3: CASSLRGPLNTEAFF. The CDR3 region has the DNA TGTGCCAGCAGTTTAAGGGGGCCCTTGAACACTGAAGCTTTCTTT.

The rearrangement links TRBV19 to TRBJ2-2; TRBD1 agrees at 7 bases. V shed 3 bases, J shed 1 base, and the junction held 11 bases outside the gene matches. This CDR3 contains 18 residues. The germline gives CDR1 LNHDA, CDR2 SQIVND (reference sequence). CDR3 region: CASSIRAYRGRNTGELFF. In DNA form, the CDR3 reads TGTGCCAGTAGTATTCGGGCCTACAGGGGACGGAACACCGGGGAGCTGTTTTTT. Together with reference TRBV19 and TRBJ2-2, the CDR3 gives the full variable domain: DGGITQSPKYLFRKEGQNVTLSCEQNLNHDAMYWYRQDPGQGLRLIYYSQIVNDFQKGDIAEGYSVSREKKESFPLTVTSAQKNPTAFYLCASSIRAYRGRNTGELFFGEGSRLTVL.

The chain couples TRBV6-2 or TRBV6-3 to TRBJ1-6, with 7 bases matching TRBD1. The junction had 16 bases not matched to a gene; V was cut back by 0 bases and J by 5 bases. Looked up from germline, CDR1 is MNHEY and CDR2 is SVGEGT. The CDR3 runs to 20 residues. The CDR3 nucleotides are TGTGCCAGCAGTTACTCGACACCGGGACAGATTAACCCTAATAATTCACCCCTCCACTTT. Translating gives CASSYSTPGQINPNNSPLHF.

The V gene is TRBV27, the J gene TRBJ2-3; 10 positions agree with TRBD2. The germline V gene encodes CDR1 MNHEY and CDR2 SMNVEV (reference sequence). V lost 2 bases to trimming and J lost 6 bases; unmatched junction nucleotides: 5. There are 15 residues in the CDR3. For the CDR3, the DNA is TGTGCCAGCAGTTTAAGGTCTAGCGGGGGTGATACGCAGTATTTT. Its protein product is CASSLRSSGGDTQYF.

The chain combines TRBV29-1 with TRBJ2-7; D is perhaps TRBD2 (6 bases). Looked up from germline, CDR1 is SQVTM and CDR2 is ANQGSEA. The V gene lost 4 bases and the J gene lost 7 bases, with 17 bases spanning the gap. The CDR3 spans 13 residues. CDR3 bases: TGCAGCGTTGGACGGCAGGACTACTCGGAGCAGTACTTC. Residues: CSVGRQDYSEQYF.

The chain recombines TRBV7-3 with TRBJ1-1; weak D call: TRBD1 (5 bases). CDR3 length equals 14 residues. CDR1 and CDR2 from the germline V gene are SGHTA and FQGTGA. Trimming took 1 base from V and 4 from J, leaving 10 bases between them. DNA for the CDR3: TGTGCCAGCAGCTTAAGTCCAGGGCTCACTGAAGCTTTCTTT. It is translated as CASSLSPGLTEAFF. The whole variable domain, remainder taken from reference TRBV7-3 and TRBJ1-1, is GAGVSQTPSNKVTEKGKYVELRCDPISGHTALYWYRQSLGQGPEFLIYFQGTGAADDSGLPNDRFFAVRPEGSVSTLKIQRTERGDSAVYLCASSLSPGLTEAFFGQGTRLTVV.

The V and J genes are TRBV28 and TRBJ1-2; maybe TRBD1 (5 bases). Trimming removed 4 bases from V and 2 bases from J, with 17 bases in between. The CDR3 contains 16 residues. Germline V gene data show CDR1 as MDHEN and CDR2 as SYDVKM. CDR3 loop: CASSSRTTKSNYGYTF. CDR3 nucleotides: TGTGCCAGCAGTTCCCGGACAACAAAGTCGAACTATGGCTACACCTTC.

CDR3 DNA sequence: TGCGCCAGCAGCTTGTTTCTCCCGAGGACTGAAGCTTTCTTT. This gives the protein CASSLFLPRTEAFF. This chain joins TRBV5-1 and TRBJ1-1; unclear D gene. Germline-derived CDR1 and CDR2 are SGHRS and YFSETQ. V lost 1 base and J 5 bases, leaving 12 bases between the germline ends. The CDR3 has 14 amino acids.

This clone was seen a few times. J is TRBJ2-1 and V is TRBV15; no clear D. Germline CDR1 is LNHNV and CDR2 is YYDKDF (reference sequence). This CDR3 is built from 13 residues. Trimming removed 1 base at V and 10 bases at J, with 11 bases between. The CDR3 sequence: CATSRVSGGEQFF. In nucleotides, the CDR3 is TGTGCCACCAGCAGAGTATCAGGTGGAGAGCAGTTCTTC. The full variable domain, rest sourced from reference TRBV15 and TRBJ2-1, is DAMVIQNPRYQVTQFGKPVTLSCSQTLNHNVMYWYQQKSSQAPKLLFHYYDKDFNNEADTPDNFQSRRPNTSFCFLDIRSPGLGDTAMYLCATSRVSGGEQFFGPGTRLTVL.

The rearrangement links TRBV6-2 or TRBV6-3 to TRBJ1-1; the match to TRBD1 covers 7 bases. The J segment lost 0 bases and the V segment lost 5 bases, leaving 9 bases of the junction unmatched. This CDR3 spans 16 amino acids. The germline gives CDR1 MNHEY, CDR2 SVGEGT. The DNA of the CDR3 is TGTGCCAGCAGTGGACAGGCTACCTCCATGAACACTGAAGCTTTCTTT. Protein product: CASSGQATSMNTEAFF.

The gene calls are TRBV6-2 or TRBV6-3 and TRBJ1-1; 11 positions match TRBD1. Trimming removed 0 bases from V and 5 bases from J; junction bases left unmatched: 11. The germline CDR1 and CDR2 sequences are MNHEY and SVGEGT. The CDR3 runs to 18 residues. CDR3 in amino acids: CASSYSILAGQGATEAFF. CDR3 nucleotide sequence: TGTGCCAGCAGTTACTCGATTTTGGCAGGACAGGGGGCTACTGAAGCTTTCTTT.